This TCR beta chain was captured by sequencing in a study of blood T cell repertoires in COVID-19. Germline V gives CDR1 SGHDT, CDR2 YYEEEE. The V gene lost 4 bases and the J gene lost 12 bases, with 16 bases spanning the gap. The CDR3 spans 12 residues. Each participant's cohort was designated according to participant-reported clinical history. Recovered participants had two consecutive negative NP/OP PCR tests, healthcare professional clearance, or symptom resolution. Profiled with immunoSEQ multiplex PCR; TCRdb holds only in-frame clones, not every one. Of 150,000 or so clones listed, about 90% are singletons.

Sequences were obtained from PBMCs or T cells enriched from blood (not recorded which). J is TRBJ1-2 and V is TRBV5-6; D may be TRBD1 (5 bases). This TCR derives from a woman between 45 and 65 years old who had recovered from COVID-19. The CDR3 DNA sequence: TGTGCCAGCAGCGAACTCGACCGCAGGGACACCTTC. Encoded protein: CASSELDRRDTF.